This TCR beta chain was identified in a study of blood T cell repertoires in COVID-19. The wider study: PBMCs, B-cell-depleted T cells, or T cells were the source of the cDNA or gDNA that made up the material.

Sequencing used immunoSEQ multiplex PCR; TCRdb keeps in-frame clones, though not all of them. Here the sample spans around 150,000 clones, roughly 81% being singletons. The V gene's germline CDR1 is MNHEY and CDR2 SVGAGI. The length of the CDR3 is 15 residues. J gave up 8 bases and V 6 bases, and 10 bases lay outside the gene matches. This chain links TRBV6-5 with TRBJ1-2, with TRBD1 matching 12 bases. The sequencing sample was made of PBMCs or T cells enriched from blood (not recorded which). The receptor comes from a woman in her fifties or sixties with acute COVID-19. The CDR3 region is CASSPGTGGKEGYTF. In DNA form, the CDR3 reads TGTGCCAGCAGCCCCGGGACAGGGGGCAAAGAAGGCTACACCTTC.